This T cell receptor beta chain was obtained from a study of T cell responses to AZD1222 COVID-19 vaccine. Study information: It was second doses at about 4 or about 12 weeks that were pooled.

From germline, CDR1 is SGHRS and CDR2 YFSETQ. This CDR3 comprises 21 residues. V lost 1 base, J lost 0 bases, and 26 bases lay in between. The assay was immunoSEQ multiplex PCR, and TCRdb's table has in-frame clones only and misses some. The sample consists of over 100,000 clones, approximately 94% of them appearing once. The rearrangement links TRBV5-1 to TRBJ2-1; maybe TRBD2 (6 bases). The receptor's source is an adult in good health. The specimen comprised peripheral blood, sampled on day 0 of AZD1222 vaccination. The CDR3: CASSLLVRFAGLPTSYNEQFF. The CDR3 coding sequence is TGCGCCAGCAGCTTGTTGGTTAGGTTCGCGGGACTTCCTACCTCCTACAATGAGCAGTTCTTC.